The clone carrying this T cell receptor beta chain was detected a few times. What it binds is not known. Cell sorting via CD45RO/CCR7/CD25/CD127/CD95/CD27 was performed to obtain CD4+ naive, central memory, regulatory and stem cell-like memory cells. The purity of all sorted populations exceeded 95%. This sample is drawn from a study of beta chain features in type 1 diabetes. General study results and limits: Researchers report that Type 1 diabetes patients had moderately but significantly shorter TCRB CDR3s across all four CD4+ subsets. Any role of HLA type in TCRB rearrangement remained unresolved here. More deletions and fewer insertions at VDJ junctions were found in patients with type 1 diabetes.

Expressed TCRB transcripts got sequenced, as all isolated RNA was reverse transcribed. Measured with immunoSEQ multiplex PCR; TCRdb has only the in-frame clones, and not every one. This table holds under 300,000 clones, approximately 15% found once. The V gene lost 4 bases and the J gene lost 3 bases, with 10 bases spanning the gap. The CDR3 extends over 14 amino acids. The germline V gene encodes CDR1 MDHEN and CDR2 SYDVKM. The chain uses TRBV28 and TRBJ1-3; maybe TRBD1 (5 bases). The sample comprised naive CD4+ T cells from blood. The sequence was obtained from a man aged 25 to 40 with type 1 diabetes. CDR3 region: CASSSPGLGNTIYF. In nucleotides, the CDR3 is TGTGCCAGCAGTTCGCCGGGACTTGGAAACACCATATATTTT. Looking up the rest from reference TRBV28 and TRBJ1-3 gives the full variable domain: DVKVTQSSRYLVKRTGEKVFLECVQDMDHENMFWYRQDPGLGLRLIYFSYDVKMKEKGDIPEGYSVSREKKERFSLILESASTNQTSMYLCASSSPGLGNTIYFGEGSWLTVV.